This TCR beta chain was captured by sequencing in a study of control samples from healthy donors and cancer patients. Germline loops: CDR1 MGHRA, CDR2 YSYEKL. Trimming shortened V by 6 bases and J by 0 bases, and 18 bases separated the two germline ends. The CDR3 has 16 amino acids. TCRdb keeps only in-frame clones here, not all; method: immunoSEQ multiplex PCR. The sample carries 150,000 or so clones, 80% to 95% recorded once. This clonotype was obtained from a man aged 18-30 years in good health. The sequencing sample was made of blood. The V and J genes are TRBV4-1 and TRBJ2-7; D is undetermined. DNA of the CDR3: TGCGCCAGCAGTGATGGCCCAGGTTCAAGCTCCTACGAGCAGTACTTC. It specifies CASSDGPGSSSYEQYF.